This T cell receptor (beta chain) was sequenced for a study of shared clonotypes between healthy human individuals. The study, taken as a whole, reports: In having few donors, the study represented limited genetic and exposure-history diversity. Rarefaction revealed incomplete sorted-subset sequencing despite large depth.

Turning to this clone: Its antigen is unidentified.

The V and J ends lost 5 bases and 5 bases respectively, with 14 bases between them. Germline V lookup: CDR1 MNHNY, CDR2 SVGAGI (reference sequence). The CDR3 spans 14 residues. Only in-frame clones appear in the TCRdb table, and some are missing; sequencing was by immunoSEQ multiplex PCR. The sample consists of roughly 700,000 clones, approximately 74% of them appearing once. This chain links TRBV6-6 with TRBJ2-3; perhaps TRBD1 as D (5 bases). Sequencing input: memory CD4+ T cells sorted from blood. Subset meaning: CD45RA-negative fraction. This receptor was obtained from a woman in her twenties or thirties in good health. The CDR3 DNA reads TGTGCCAGCAGTCCAACTCGACAGAGAGATACGCAGTATTTT. This sequence encodes CASSPTRQRDTQYF.